Following are 22 T cell receptor beta chains from one sample sequenced in a study of T cell changes during pregnancy in multiple sclerosis. Assay: immunoSEQ multiplex PCR; the TCRdb copy retains only in-frame clones and omits some. This table has about 38,000 clones, over 90% appearing once. Sequences were derived from CD4+ T cells from peripheral blood mononuclear cells, sampled after pregnancy. The receptors originated from a female donor in good health, enrolled as a control in a pregnancy study.

CDR3 coding DNA: TGTGCCAGCAGTTATCGGCAAGGAGGTGGCTACACCTTC. Residues: CASSYRQGGGYTF. The genes are TRBV6-5 and TRBJ1-2; no clear D gene. Germline V gene lookup returns CDR1 MNHEY and CDR2 SVGAGI. The CDR3 has 13 amino acids. V was shortened by 3 bases and J by 7 bases, with 12 bases between the two germline ends.

The rearrangement uses TRBV6-1 and TRBJ1-5; D ambiguous. The V gene lost 0 bases and the J gene lost 5 bases, with 5 bases spanning the gap. The CDR3 runs to 13 residues. CDR1 and CDR2 (germline): MNHNS, SASEGT. In DNA form, the CDR3 reads TGTGCCAGCAGTGAAGCGTTCGATCAGCCCCAGCATTTT. This codes for CASSEAFDQPQHF.

This chain uses TRBV6-5 with TRBJ1-1, with 8 bases that match TRBD1. There are 14 residues in the CDR3. Germline lookup yields CDR1 MNHEY and CDR2 SVGAGI. CDR3 in amino acids: CGSGRTGMNTEAFF. CDR3 nucleotide sequence: TGTGGGTCAGGGAGGACAGGGATGAACACTGAAGCTTTCTTT.

The chain combines TRBV5-4 with TRBJ2-1, with 9 bases matching TRBD2. CDR3 length equals 15 residues. V shed 0 bases, J shed 8 bases, and the junction held 6 bases outside the gene matches. The germline gives CDR1 SGHNT, CDR2 YYREEE (reference sequence). CDR3 nucleotide sequence: TGTGCCAGCAGCTTGGTAGGGACTAGCCCCCATGAGCAGTTCTTC. Translated, it gives CASSLVGTSPHEQFF.

This chain uses TRBV30 with TRBJ2-7; TRBD2 aligns across 8 bases. CDR3 length equals 12 residues. V trimming: 3 bases; J trimming: 6 bases; junction bases outside the gene matches: 4. Germline V lookup: CDR1 GTSNPN, CDR2 SVGIG (reference sequence). The CDR3 region is CAWSRGGIEQYF. CDR3 sequence (DNA): TGTGCCTGGAGCCGGGGGGGCATCGAGCAGTACTTC. Full variable domain (missing parts from reference TRBV30 and TRBJ2-7): SQTIHQWPATLVQPVGSPLSLECTVEGTSNPNLYWYRQAAGRGLQLLFYSVGIGQISSEVPQNLSASRPQDRQFILSSKKLLLSDSGFYLCAWSRGGIEQYFGPGTRLTVT.

This CDR3 is CASSPRVGADLRDSPLHF. CDR3 nucleotides: TGCGCCAGCAGCCCCCGGGTGGGGGCCGATCTCCGGGATTCACCCCTCCACTTT. The V and J genes are TRBV4-3 and TRBJ1-6; possible D gene TRBD1, 6 bases. Germline values: CDR1 LGHNA, CDR2 YSLEER. The V and J ends lost 4 bases and 8 bases respectively, with 24 bases between them. The CDR3 length is 18 residues.

The V gene is TRBV27, the J gene TRBJ1-2, with 9 bases aligning to TRBD1. Trimming took 4 bases from V and 6 from J; bases not matched to a gene: 9. Germline loops: CDR1 MNHEY, CDR2 SMNVEV (reference sequence). The CDR3 covers 15 residues. The CDR3 loop reads CASSSWDRENHGYTF. CDR3 DNA sequence: TGTGCCAGCAGTTCCTGGGACAGGGAGAATCATGGCTACACCTTC.

The chain has TRBV7-9 and TRBJ1-3; D unclear. Trimming pared 2 bases from V and 9 bases from J, leaving 14 bases between. The V gene's germline CDR1 is SEHNR and CDR2 FQNEAQ (reference sequence). This CDR3 is built from 14 residues. The chain's CDR3 is CASSLSGGSGTIYF. DNA of the CDR3: TGTGCCAGCAGCTTATCAGGAGGGTCGGGCACCATATATTTT.

The chain has TRBV6-5 and TRBJ2-7, with TRBD2 matching over 8 bases. V was pared by 6 bases and J by 9 bases, with 10 bases of the junction left unmatched. The CDR3 loop spans 13 amino acids. Looked up from germline, CDR1 is MNHEY and CDR2 is SVGAGI. The CDR3 loop is CASRLATGGGQYF. The CDR3 bases are TGTGCCAGCAGACTAGCGACCGGGGGGGGGCAGTACTTC.

The genes are TRBV19 and TRBJ2-1, with a possible D match to TRBD2 (6 bases). Trimming removed 5 bases from V and 4 bases from J, with 15 bases in between. From germline, CDR1 is LNHDA and CDR2 SQIVND (reference sequence). The CDR3 is 15 amino acids. The CDR3 bases are TGTGCCAGTAGTGCAGCGGGTGGGGGATACAATGAGCAGTTCTTC. Translating it yields CASSAAGGGYNEQFF.

The chain is built from TRBV5-4 and TRBJ2-1; no clear D. The V end lost 0 bases, the J end lost 3 bases, and 7 bases lay between the germline ends. The germline CDR1 and CDR2 sequences are SGHNT and YYREEE (reference sequence). This CDR3 contains 14 residues. Written as DNA, the CDR3 is TGTGCCAGCAGCTTGGGGCAGGACTACAATGAGCAGTTCTTC. Encoded protein: CASSLGQDYNEQFF.

The chain is built from TRBV5-6 and TRBJ2-7, with a tentative D call TRBD2 (7 bases). Germline loops: CDR1 SGHDT, CDR2 YYEEEE. The V gene lost 2 bases and the J gene lost 3 bases, with 15 bases spanning the gap. The CDR3 sequence is 15 residues long. In DNA form, the CDR3 reads TGTGCCAGCAGCTTAGGGGGGGCGACAGTCTACGAGCAGTACTTC. This translates into CASSLGGATVYEQYF.

The chain joins TRBV19 to TRBJ1-1; TRBD1 might be the D (6 bases). V lost 8 bases, J lost 11 bases, and 15 bases lay in between. The CDR3 is made up of 11 amino acids. Germline loops: CDR1 LNHDA, CDR2 SQIVND (reference sequence). Here the CDR3 reads CASSWGRQAFF. CDR3 nucleotides: TGTGCCAGTTCTTGGGGGCGACAGGCTTTCTTT.

The chain employs TRBV27 and TRBJ2-3, with D perhaps TRBD1 (6 bases). The ends were cut back, 0 bases at V and 0 bases at J, with 13 bases in the middle. Germline CDR1 is MNHEY and CDR2 is SMNVEV (reference sequence). The CDR3 loop spans 17 amino acids. The CDR3 region is CASSLSIGGRSTDTQYF. CDR3 DNA: TGTGCCAGCAGTTTATCTATTGGGGGCCGGAGCACAGATACGCAGTATTTT.

This clone occurred once. This chain connects TRBV19 to TRBJ2-7, with D maybe TRBD2 (5 bases). Between the trimmed V and J ends, which lost 3 bases and 2 bases, there was a span of 14 bases. Germline V gene sequence: CDR1 LNHDA, CDR2 SQIVND (reference sequence). This CDR3 region has 15 residues. The CDR3 DNA reads TGTGCCAGTAGTATCGGACTTGTGCCCGCCTACGAGCAGTACTTC. It translates to CASSIGLVPAYEQYF. Variable domain in full (rest from reference TRBV19 and TRBJ2-7): DGGITQSPKYLFRKEGQNVTLSCEQNLNHDAMYWYRQDPGQGLRLIYYSQIVNDFQKGDIAEGYSVSREKKESFPLTVTSAQKNPTAFYLCASSIGLVPAYEQYFGPGTRLTVT.

The V gene is TRBV19, the J gene TRBJ1-1, with a tentative D call TRBD1 (6 bases). Germline V CDR1 and CDR2: LNHDA, SQIVND (reference sequence). V dropped 9 bases and J dropped 3 bases, with 26 bases sitting between them. There are 17 residues in the CDR3. CDR3 sequence (DNA): TGTGCCAGCCGGGGACTTGCCGGGGGGGCCCGGGACACTGAAGCTTTCTTT. It translates to CASRGLAGGARDTEAFF.

The chain recombines TRBV5-6 with TRBJ1-3; 7 nucleotides align to TRBD1. The V segment lost 4 bases and the J segment 4 bases; nucleotides outside the gene matches: 2. CDR3 length: 13 amino acids. Germline CDR1 SGHDT, CDR2 YYEEEE. CDR3 DNA sequence: TGTGCCAGCAGCACGGGACAGGGAAACACCATATATTTT. Residues: CASSTGQGNTIYF.

About this clone: The sample carries other DNA sequences with the same CDR3. This chain uses TRBV29-1 with TRBJ1-1; no firm D call. The CDR3 loop spans 15 amino acids. The V gene lost 5 bases and the J gene lost 3 bases, with 19 bases spanning the gap. Per the germline V gene, CDR1 is SQVTM and CDR2 is ANQGSEA. The chain's CDR3 is CSVLGEGHPYTEAFF. The DNA of the CDR3 is TGCAGCGTTCTGGGCGAGGGCCACCCCTACACTGAAGCTTTCTTT.

The rearrangement links TRBV7-2 to TRBJ2-1; TRBD1 aligns across 7 bases. The trim removed 5 bases at V and 7 bases at J, leaving 17 bases unmatched. This CDR3 has 17 amino acids. Germline V gene lookup returns CDR1 SGHTA and CDR2 FQGNSA. The CDR3 is CASSLPTGSLLGNEQFF. For the CDR3, the DNA is TGTGCCAGCAGCCTACCGACAGGGTCCCTGCTGGGGAATGAGCAGTTCTTC.

The chain uses TRBV15 and TRBJ1-1, with D perhaps TRBD1 (5 bases). CDR1 is LNHNV, CDR2 YYDKDF, per germline (reference sequence). CDR3 length: 14 amino acids. With 4 bases removed from V and 0 bases from J, the gap between germline ends came to 9 bases. The CDR3: CATSNGHLNTEAFF. CDR3 DNA sequence: TGTGCCACCAGCAATGGACATTTGAACACTGAAGCTTTCTTT.

This clone was seen once. V and J are TRBV29-1 and TRBJ2-3; D may be TRBD1 (5 bases). The CDR3 is made up of 14 amino acids. Germline CDR1 and CDR2: SQVTM and ANQGSEA. V dropped 8 bases and J dropped 1 base, with 16 bases sitting between them. CDR3 amino acids: CSLDQGIGTDTQYF. DNA for the CDR3: TGCAGCCTCGATCAGGGTATTGGCACAGATACGCAGTATTTT.

The chain uses TRBV9 and TRBJ2-7; 13 positions agree with TRBD2. The CDR3 spans 17 residues. Germline-derived CDR1 and CDR2 are SGDLS and YYNGEE. The V segment lost 0 bases and the J segment 2 bases; nucleotides outside the gene matches: 5. CDR3: CASSVGPTSGGAYEQYF. The CDR3 nucleotides read TGTGCCAGCAGCGTAGGGCCCACTAGCGGGGGGGCCTACGAGCAGTACTTC.